These 10 T cell receptor beta chains came from one sample sequenced in a study of cytomegalovirus exposure and HLA in healthy donors (dated by TCRdb to 2015 to 2018). Library preparation was by the immunoSEQ multiplex PCR assay. For the multiplex PCR, a mixture combining 60 forward primers for TCR Vbeta segments and 13 reverse primers for TCR Jbeta segments was used. The immuneACCESS repertoire file appears here via TCRdb, limited to in-frame rearrangements. These files lack a portion of the clones; in checked studies, under half of the deficit traces to unresolved V genes, and the cause of the others is not known. The sample table holds some 150,000 clones, of which 77% were seen once. 1.5% to 2% of the sample belongs to the ten largest clones. Sample: PBMCs. These receptors were taken from a woman in her 30s in good health and CMV-seronegative.

The chain is built from TRBV7-6 and TRBJ2-3, with 8 bases fitting TRBD2. There are 15 residues in the CDR3. With V trimmed by 0 bases and J by 3 bases, 2 bases remained unmatched. CDR1 and CDR2 from the germline V gene are SGHVS and FNYEAQ. CDR3 bases: TGTGCCAGCAGCTTAGCGCGGGGGGTGACAGATACGCAGTATTTT. Protein product: CASSLARGVTDTQYF.

This chain links TRBV4-1 with TRBJ2-3; 7 bases match TRBD1. This CDR3 region has 16 residues. From germline, CDR1 is MGHRA and CDR2 YSYEKL. V gave up 0 bases and J gave up 0 bases; unmatched junction bases: 3. CDR3 amino acids: CASSQEGQPSTDTQYF. CDR3 DNA: TGCGCCAGCAGCCAAGAGGGACAGCCTAGCACAGATACGCAGTATTTT.

This clone was seen more than once but under ten times. V and J are TRBV29-1 and TRBJ2-7, with 11 bases identical to TRBD1. J was trimmed by 0 bases and V by 0 bases; bases with no gene match: 1. Per the germline V gene, CDR1 is SQVTM and CDR2 is ANQGSEA. The CDR3 contains 15 residues. The CDR3 DNA reads TGCAGCGTTGAAGAGGACAGGGGGCTCTCCTACGAGCAGTACTTC. As protein: CSVEEDRGLSYEQYF.

The genes are TRBV7-2 and TRBJ2-7, with D possibly matching TRBD2 (5 bases). This CDR3 has 13 residues. V was cut by 5 bases and J by 4 bases, with 12 bases left in between. Germline V CDR1 and CDR2: SGHTA, FQGNSA. The DNA for the CDR3 is TGTGCCAGCAGCCCCGGACTCTTATACGAGCAGTACTTC. Translation: CASSPGLLYEQYF.

The V and J genes are TRBV19 and TRBJ2-7; 11 bases line up with TRBD1. Germline-derived CDR1 and CDR2 are LNHDA and SQIVND (reference sequence). This CDR3 is built from 16 residues. With V trimmed by 6 bases and J by 3 bases, 10 bases remained unmatched. The CDR3 spells CASSFVDRGPGYEQYF. For the CDR3, the DNA is TGTGCCAGTAGCTTCGTGGACAGGGGGCCTGGCTACGAGCAGTACTTC.

V gene TRBV30 combines with J gene TRBJ1-4; the D gene is possibly TRBD1 (5 bases). The V end lost 4 bases, the J end lost 7 bases, and 19 bases lay between the germline ends. Germline loops: CDR1 GTSNPN, CDR2 SVGIG (reference sequence). The CDR3 is 15 residues long. As DNA, the CDR3 is TGTGCCTGGATCTCCTCAAGGGAGGGGTCTGAAAAACTGTTTTTT. Translated: CAWISSREGSEKLFF.

The chain is built from TRBV6-5 and TRBJ1-2; TRBD1 matches at 7 bases. Germline CDR1 reads MNHEY; CDR2 reads SVGAGI. The CDR3 spans 14 residues. V lost 6 bases and J lost 7; bases outside the gene matches: 11. The CDR3 DNA sequence: TGTGCCAGCAGAGTACAGGGGCAGTATGCTGGCTACACCTTC. Amino acid sequence: CASRVQGQYAGYTF.

V is TRBV6-1 and J is TRBJ1-2; 8 bases are shared with TRBD1. The CDR3 runs to 13 residues. Germline V CDR1 and CDR2: MNHNS, SASEGT. J lost 4 bases, V lost 5 bases, and 3 bases had no gene match. The CDR3 spells CASSFGQGYGYTF. CDR3 nucleotide sequence: TGTGCCAGCAGTTTTGGACAGGGCTATGGCTACACCTTC.

The chain uses TRBV5-4 and TRBJ2-2; no definite D call. Germline CDR1 SGHNT, CDR2 YYREEE (reference sequence). The germline V and J ends were trimmed by 0 bases and 4 bases, with 7 bases remaining between them. The CDR3 is 14 amino acids. CDR3 protein: CASSLDVATGELFF. The CDR3 DNA reads as TGTGCCAGCAGCTTGGACGTAGCCACCGGGGAGCTGTTTTTT.

The rearrangement uses TRBV27 and TRBJ2-2, with 7 bases identical to TRBD1. The CDR3 sequence is 13 residues long. The germline V gene has CDR1 MNHEY and CDR2 SMNVEV (reference sequence). The V gene end was trimmed by 2 bases and the J gene end by 13 bases; junction bases not matched to a gene: 7. CDR3 DNA: TGTGCCAGCAGTTTAAGCGCAGGGGGTGTGCTGTTTTTT. Amino acids: CASSLSAGGVLFF.